The 26 T cell receptor beta chains below were found in one sample sequenced in a study of shared clonotypes between healthy human individuals. Libraries were prepared by immunoSEQ multiplex PCR; TCRdb keeps only in-frame clonotypes and omits some of them. Here the sample spans some 300,000 clones, around 70% being singletons. Material for sequencing was memory CD4+ T cells sorted from blood. Sample subset: CD45RA-negative fraction. The receptors here all came from a man aged 30 to 45 in good health.

This clone occurred many times. The V and J genes are TRBV6-1 and TRBJ2-2; D not certain. Germline loops: CDR1 MNHNS, CDR2 SASEGT. The V end lost 7 bases, the J end lost 6 bases, and 15 bases lay between the germline ends. There are 14 residues in the CDR3. The CDR3 sequence is CASKKDLGPGELFF. The CDR3 nucleotides are TGTGCCAGCAAAAAAGACTTAGGTCCCGGGGAGCTGTTTTTT.

This chain connects TRBV19 to TRBJ2-1; 9 nucleotides align to TRBD2. The CDR3 runs to 15 residues. The trim removed 5 bases at V and 9 bases at J, leaving 11 bases unmatched. Germline V gene data show CDR1 as LNHDA and CDR2 as SQIVND (reference sequence). The CDR3 coding sequence is TGTGCCAGTAGTTCCCAGGGACTAGCAGCGGGTGAGCAGTTCTTC. Translated, it gives CASSSQGLAAGEQFF.

The genes are TRBV18 and TRBJ1-4; the match to TRBD1 covers 8 bases. CDR3 length: 15 residues. CDR1 and CDR2 from the germline V gene are KGHSH and LQKENI. The V gene end was trimmed by 1 base and the J gene end by 8 bases; junction bases not matched to a gene: 6. The CDR3 reads CASSPRAGGGEKLFF. The CDR3 DNA follows: TGTGCCAGCTCACCACGGGCAGGGGGCGGAGAAAAACTGTTTTTT.

The chain is built from TRBV5-1 and TRBJ2-5, with D possibly TRBD2 on 6 matching bases. Germline V lookup: CDR1 SGHRS, CDR2 YFSETQ. This CDR3 comprises 15 residues. V was clipped by 4 bases and J by 2 bases, with 15 bases between them. CDR3 coding DNA: TGCGCCAGCAGCGGGAGTAGCGGAATACAAGAGACCCAGTACTTC. It specifies CASSGSSGIQETQYF. Full variable domain (outside the CDR3, taken from reference TRBV5-1 and TRBJ2-5): KAGVTQTPRYLIKTRGQQVTLSCSPISGHRSVSWYQQTPGQGLQFLFEYFSETQRNKGNFPGRFSGRQFSNSRSEMNVSTLELGDSALYLCASSGSSGIQETQYFGPGTRLLVL.

The V call is TRBV10-3, the J call TRBJ2-4, with TRBD2 identical over 11 bases. The CDR3 is 14 amino acids. The ends lost 4 bases at V and 8 bases at J; junction bases unmatched: 4. Germline values: CDR1 ENHRY, CDR2 SYGVKD. For the CDR3, the DNA is TGTGCCATCAGTGGTACGACTAGCGGGGACATTCAGTACTTC. It encodes CAISGTTSGDIQYF.

V and J are TRBV19 and TRBJ1-5; TRBD1 matches 8 bases. The V and J ends lost 1 base and 0 bases, in that order; junction bases with no gene match: 8. Per the germline V gene, CDR1 is LNHDA and CDR2 is SQIVND (reference sequence). The CDR3 consists of 18 residues. The CDR3 sequence: CASSIGGQATYSNQPQHF. The CDR3 DNA follows: TGTGCCAGTAGTATAGGGGGACAGGCAACATATAGCAATCAGCCCCAGCATTTT.

This chain joins TRBV23-1 and TRBJ2-1; 9 bases line up with TRBD2. TRBV23-1 is flagged as an ORF with uncertain function. The CDR3 sequence is 18 residues long. V was clipped by 4 bases and J by 2 bases; unmatched bases: 12. As DNA, the CDR3 is TGCGCCAGCAGTCCTCACCTCATAGCGGGAGCCACCTACAATGAGCAGTTCTTC. Protein sequence: CASSPHLIAGATYNEQFF.

The J gene is TRBJ1-3, the V gene TRBV5-1; D gene unclear. CDR3 length: 12 amino acids. Germline-derived CDR1 and CDR2 are SGHRS and YFSETQ. V was shortened by 0 bases and J by 6 bases, with 4 bases between the two germline ends. This CDR3 is CASSLDANTIYF. CDR3 coding DNA: TGCGCCAGCAGCTTGGACGCAAACACCATATATTTT.

CDR3 in DNA: TGCAGCGTTTACCAGATAATGAACACTGAAGCTTTCTTT. This translates into CSVYQIMNTEAFF. The rearrangement links TRBV29-1 to TRBJ1-1; no firm D call. CDR3 length: 13 residues. Germline V CDR1 and CDR2: SQVTM, ANQGSEA. Trimming removed 5 bases at V and 0 bases at J, with 10 bases between.

The chain couples TRBV29-1 to TRBJ2-1, with 9 bases matching TRBD2. The junction had 8 bases not matched to a gene; V was cut back by 4 bases and J by 7 bases. Per germline, CDR1 SQVTM and CDR2 ANQGSEA. The CDR3 covers 14 residues. CDR3 sequence (DNA): TGCAGCGTTGTAGGCGGGAGGGCCGTTAATGAGCAGTTCTTC. It codes for CSVVGGRAVNEQFF.

This clone was seen just once. The rearrangement uses TRBV2 and TRBJ2-5; no definite D call. V was clipped by 3 bases and J by 2 bases, with 7 bases between them. The CDR3 loop spans 13 amino acids. Germline V gene lookup returns CDR1 SNHLY and CDR2 FYNNEI. Here the CDR3 reads CASSDVGQETQYF. The CDR3 bases are TGTGCCAGCAGTGATGTAGGTCAAGAGACCCAGTACTTC.

J is TRBJ2-7 and V is TRBV28; tentatively, D is TRBD1 (6 bases). The CDR3 has 12 amino acids. CDR1 and CDR2 (germline): MDHEN, SYDVKM. Trimming cost V 6 bases and J 3 bases, with 9 bases left between them. CDR3 region: CASRTGLYEQYF. CDR3 nucleotide sequence: TGTGCCAGCAGGACAGGTCTCTACGAGCAGTACTTC. Using reference TRBV28 and TRBJ2-7 for the parts outside the CDR3, the full variable domain is DVKVTQSSRYLVKRTGEKVFLECVQDMDHENMFWYRQDPGLGLRLIYFSYDVKMKEKGDIPEGYSVSREKKERFSLILESASTNQTSMYLCASRTGLYEQYFGPGTRLTVT.

The genes are TRBV5-5 and TRBJ1-4; D might be TRBD1 (6 bases). CDR3 length equals 17 residues. Trimming left V 3 bases short and J 12 bases short, with 27 bases between. In germline, CDR1 is SGHKS, CDR2 YYEKEE (reference sequence). CDR3 DNA: TGTGCCAGCAGCTGGAGACAGGCCGCCGTTCTGGGGAGGGAACTGTTTTTT. Protein sequence: CASSWRQAAVLGRELFF.

The chain carries TRBV5-4 and TRBJ2-3, with D unclear. This CDR3 is 15 amino acids long. Between the trimmed V and J ends, which lost 2 bases and 2 bases, there was a span of 12 bases. From germline, CDR1 is SGHNT and CDR2 YYREEE (reference sequence). CDR3 sequence (DNA): TGTGCCAGCAGCTTTAGATCGAGGTCCACAGATACGCAGTATTTT. As protein: CASSFRSRSTDTQYF.

The V call is TRBV6-5, the J call TRBJ2-5; D remains ambiguous. The germline V gene has CDR1 MNHEY and CDR2 SVGAGI. V lost 5 bases, J lost 7 bases, and 14 bases lay in between. The CDR3 contains 13 residues. The CDR3 loop reads CASSLQPLGTQYF. CDR3 nucleotide sequence: TGTGCCAGCAGTCTCCAACCCCTTGGGACCCAGTACTTC.

The rearrangement uses TRBV28 and TRBJ2-3; D is tentatively TRBD1 or TRBD2 (5 bases each). V was shortened by 4 bases and J by 0 bases, with 11 bases between the two germline ends. Germline CDR1 reads MDHEN; CDR2 reads SYDVKM. The CDR3 has 15 residues. DNA of the CDR3: TGTGCCAGCAGTTACGGGGCAGCGAGCACAGATACGCAGTATTTT. Translating gives CASSYGAASTDTQYF.

This rearrangement joins TRBV5-4 to TRBJ2-7; 11 bases agree with TRBD1. J was trimmed by 3 bases and V by 3 bases; bases with no gene match: 2. Germline assignment: CDR1 SGHNT and CDR2 YYREEE (reference sequence). This CDR3 spans 14 amino acids. CDR3 protein: CASSSGTGGYEQYF. The DNA for the CDR3 is TGTGCCAGCAGCTCCGGGACAGGGGGCTACGAGCAGTACTTC.

J is TRBJ2-3 and V is TRBV13, with 13 bases lining up with TRBD2. Germline loops: CDR1 PRHDT, CDR2 FYEKMQ (reference sequence). The CDR3 sequence is 23 residues long. V dropped 5 bases and J dropped 4; count of bases not matched to a gene: 27. In nucleotides, the CDR3 is TGTGCCAGCAGCCACCCTACTTCCGCGGGACTAGCGGGACATAGGGGTCTACCAGATACGCAGTATTTT. This translates into CASSHPTSAGLAGHRGLPDTQYF.

The table lists this clone with a few counts. The V and J genes are TRBV10-3 and TRBJ1-2; 7 bases are a match to TRBD1. V was clipped by 6 bases and J by 1 base; unmatched bases: 17. This CDR3 is built from 18 residues. CDR1 is ENHRY and CDR2 is SYGVKD in the germline V gene. The CDR3 DNA reads TGTGCCATCAGGCACTTTGAGACAGGGACTATAAGTAACTATGGCTACACCTTC. It specifies CAIRHFETGTISNYGYTF.

The chain links TRBV5-1 to TRBJ2-3, with D perhaps TRBD1 (6 bases). The CDR3 loop spans 15 amino acids. Looked up from germline, CDR1 is SGHRS and CDR2 is YFSETQ. Trimming cost V 4 bases and J 2 bases, with 14 bases left between them. Here the CDR3 DNA reads TGCGCCAGCAGCCTTCAGGGGACCACCACAGATACGCAGTATTTT. This codes for CASSLQGTTTDTQYF.

This clone has a handful of counts. This chain connects TRBV6-1 to TRBJ2-7, with a weak D call TRBD2 (5 bases). The CDR3 covers 16 residues. Germline V gives CDR1 MNHNS, CDR2 SASEGT. The germline V and J ends were trimmed by 0 bases and 2 bases, with 14 bases remaining between them. This chain's CDR3 is CASSEAPSFNAYEQYF. Here the CDR3 DNA reads TGTGCCAGCAGTGAAGCACCTAGCTTTAACGCCTACGAGCAGTACTTC.

This clone was detected only once. The chain uses TRBV5-1 and TRBJ2-1; 7 nucleotides agree with TRBD2. Germline CDR1 is SGHRS and CDR2 is YFSETQ. The V gene end was trimmed by 4 bases and the J gene end by 4 bases; junction bases not matched to a gene: 5. This CDR3 region has 14 residues. CDR3 amino acids: CASSPPGGYNEQFF. CDR3 DNA sequence: TGCGCCAGCAGCCCGCCGGGGGGTTACAATGAGCAGTTCTTC.

The rearrangement links TRBV6-1 to TRBJ1-1; D is perhaps TRBD1 (6 bases). Trimming shortened V by 3 bases and J by 4 bases, and 9 bases separated the two germline ends. CDR1 is MNHNS, CDR2 SASEGT, per germline. The CDR3 extends over 13 amino acids. The CDR3 nucleotides read TGTGCCAGCAGTGAGCAGGGGATCACTGAAGCTTTCTTT. It yields the protein CASSEQGITEAFF.

V gene TRBV7-3 combines with J gene TRBJ2-3; D remains ambiguous. CDR3 length: 14 amino acids. Germline V lookup: CDR1 SGHTA, CDR2 FQGTGA. V lost 2 bases and J lost 0, with 6 bases in between. The CDR3 DNA reads TGTGCCAGCAGCTTAGACGGAAGCACAGATACGCAGTATTTT. This translates into CASSLDGSTDTQYF.

This clone has just one count. The chain employs TRBV2 and TRBJ2-2; no clear D gene. Trimming removed 8 bases at V and 8 bases at J, with 18 bases between. The CDR3 length is 14 residues. The germline V gene has CDR1 SNHLY and CDR2 FYNNEI. The CDR3 coding sequence is TGTGCCAGCTCCGGCGTACCCCACTTAGGGGAGCTGTTTTTT. Protein: CASSGVPHLGELFF.

The chain uses TRBV25-1 and TRBJ2-5; maybe TRBD2 (5 bases). Germline V gene data show CDR1 as MGHDK and CDR2 as SYGVNS. The CDR3 covers 13 residues. Deletions cut 7 bases from V and 4 bases from J, with 13 bases between. The CDR3 region is CASTSRAVETQYF. The DNA of the CDR3 is TGTGCCAGCACGTCCCGAGCGGTAGAGACCCAGTACTTC.